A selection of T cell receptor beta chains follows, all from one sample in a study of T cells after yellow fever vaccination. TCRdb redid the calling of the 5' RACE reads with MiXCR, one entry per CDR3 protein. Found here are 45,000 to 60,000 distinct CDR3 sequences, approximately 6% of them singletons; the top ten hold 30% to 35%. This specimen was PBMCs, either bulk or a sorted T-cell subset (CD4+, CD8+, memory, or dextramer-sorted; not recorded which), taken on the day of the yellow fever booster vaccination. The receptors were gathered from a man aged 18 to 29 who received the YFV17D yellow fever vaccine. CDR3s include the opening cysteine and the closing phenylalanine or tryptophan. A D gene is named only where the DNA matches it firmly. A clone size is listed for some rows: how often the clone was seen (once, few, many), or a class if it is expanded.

CASSPSGPTNTGELFF	TGCGCCAGCAGCCCCTCGGGACCTACTAACACCGGGGAGCTGTTTTTT	many	TRBJ2-2	NA	16	TRBV5-1
CASSGGWGSRTGELFF	TGTGCCAGCAGCGGGGGCTGGGGTTCTCGGACCGGGGAGCTGTTTTTT	many	TRBJ2-2	NA	16	TRBV7-9
CASSLWGGGTQYF	TGTGCCAGCAGCTTGTGGGGTGGGGGGACCCAGTACTTC	NA	TRBJ2-5	NA	13	TRBV11-2
CASSQGEVSNQPQHF	TGCGCCAGCAGCCAGGGGGAAGTGAGCAATCAGCCCCAGCATTTT	NA	TRBJ1-5	TRBD1	15	TRBV5-1
CSVALQETQYF	TGCAGCGTCGCCTTACAAGAGACCCAGTACTTC	many	TRBJ2-5	NA	11	TRBV29-1
CASSLGAPLYEQYF	TGCGCCAGCAGCTTGGGGGCACCCTTATACGAGCAGTACTTC	many	TRBJ2-7	NA	14	TRBV5-1
CSVEGDRANTGELFF	TGCAGCGTTGAAGGTGACAGGGCGAACACCGGGGAGCTGTTTTTT	many	TRBJ2-2	TRBD1	15	TRBV29-1
CASSYQRGSGTEAFF	TGTGCCAGCAGTTACCAGCGGGGATCAGGCACTGAAGCTTTCTTT	many	TRBJ1-1	NA	15	TRBV6-2/TRBV6-3
CSARDPKRSGGLSYEQYF	TGCAGTGCTAGAGACCCAAAAAGGAGCGGGGGCCTATCCTACGAGCAGTACTTC	NA	TRBJ2-7	TRBD2	18	TRBV20-1
CSARTSGTQYF	TGCAGTGCTCGGACCTCGGGTACGCAGTATTTT	NA	TRBJ2-3	NA	11	TRBV20-1
CASSQAPNSPYSNQPQHF	TGCGCCAGCAGCCAAGCTCCGAACAGTCCATATAGCAATCAGCCCCAGCATTTT	many	TRBJ1-5	NA	18	TRBV4-1
CASSRGQGDEKLFF	TGCGCCAGCAGCCGCGGACAGGGAGACGAAAAACTGTTTTTT	many	TRBJ1-4	TRBD1	14	TRBV5-1
CASSQGVVSKNTGELFF	TGCGCCAGCAGCCAAGGAGTCGTTTCGAAGAACACCGGGGAGCTGTTTTTT	few	TRBJ2-2	NA	17	TRBV4-1
CASITAGSGNTIYF	TGTGCCAGCATCACGGCGGGCTCTGGAAACACCATATATTTT	few	TRBJ1-3	NA	14	TRBV12-3/TRBV12-4
CASSERDRVIDEQFF	TGCGCCAGCAGCGAGCGGGACAGGGTTATCGATGAGCAGTTCTTC	many	TRBJ2-1	TRBD1	15	TRBV5-1
CASSLEGLSDTQYF	TGCGCCAGCAGCTTGGAGGGACTATCAGATACGCAGTATTTT	few	TRBJ2-3	TRBD2	14	TRBV5-1
CASSLFGGANEKLFF	TGTGCCAGCAGCTTGTTTGGGGGAGCTAATGAAAAACTGTTTTTT	few	TRBJ1-4	NA	15	TRBV7-2
CASSVDRVFYGYTF	TGTGCCAGCAGCGTAGACAGGGTGTTCTATGGCTACACCTTC	NA	TRBJ1-2	NA	14	TRBV9
CASSLDSPQDTQYF	TGCGCCAGCAGCTTGGATTCACCCCAGGATACCCAGTACTTC	many	TRBJ2-5	NA	14	TRBV5-1
CASRGTSGEYNEQFF	TGTGCCAGCAGGGGGACTAGCGGGGAGTACAATGAGCAGTTCTTC	many	TRBJ2-1	TRBD2	15	TRBV9